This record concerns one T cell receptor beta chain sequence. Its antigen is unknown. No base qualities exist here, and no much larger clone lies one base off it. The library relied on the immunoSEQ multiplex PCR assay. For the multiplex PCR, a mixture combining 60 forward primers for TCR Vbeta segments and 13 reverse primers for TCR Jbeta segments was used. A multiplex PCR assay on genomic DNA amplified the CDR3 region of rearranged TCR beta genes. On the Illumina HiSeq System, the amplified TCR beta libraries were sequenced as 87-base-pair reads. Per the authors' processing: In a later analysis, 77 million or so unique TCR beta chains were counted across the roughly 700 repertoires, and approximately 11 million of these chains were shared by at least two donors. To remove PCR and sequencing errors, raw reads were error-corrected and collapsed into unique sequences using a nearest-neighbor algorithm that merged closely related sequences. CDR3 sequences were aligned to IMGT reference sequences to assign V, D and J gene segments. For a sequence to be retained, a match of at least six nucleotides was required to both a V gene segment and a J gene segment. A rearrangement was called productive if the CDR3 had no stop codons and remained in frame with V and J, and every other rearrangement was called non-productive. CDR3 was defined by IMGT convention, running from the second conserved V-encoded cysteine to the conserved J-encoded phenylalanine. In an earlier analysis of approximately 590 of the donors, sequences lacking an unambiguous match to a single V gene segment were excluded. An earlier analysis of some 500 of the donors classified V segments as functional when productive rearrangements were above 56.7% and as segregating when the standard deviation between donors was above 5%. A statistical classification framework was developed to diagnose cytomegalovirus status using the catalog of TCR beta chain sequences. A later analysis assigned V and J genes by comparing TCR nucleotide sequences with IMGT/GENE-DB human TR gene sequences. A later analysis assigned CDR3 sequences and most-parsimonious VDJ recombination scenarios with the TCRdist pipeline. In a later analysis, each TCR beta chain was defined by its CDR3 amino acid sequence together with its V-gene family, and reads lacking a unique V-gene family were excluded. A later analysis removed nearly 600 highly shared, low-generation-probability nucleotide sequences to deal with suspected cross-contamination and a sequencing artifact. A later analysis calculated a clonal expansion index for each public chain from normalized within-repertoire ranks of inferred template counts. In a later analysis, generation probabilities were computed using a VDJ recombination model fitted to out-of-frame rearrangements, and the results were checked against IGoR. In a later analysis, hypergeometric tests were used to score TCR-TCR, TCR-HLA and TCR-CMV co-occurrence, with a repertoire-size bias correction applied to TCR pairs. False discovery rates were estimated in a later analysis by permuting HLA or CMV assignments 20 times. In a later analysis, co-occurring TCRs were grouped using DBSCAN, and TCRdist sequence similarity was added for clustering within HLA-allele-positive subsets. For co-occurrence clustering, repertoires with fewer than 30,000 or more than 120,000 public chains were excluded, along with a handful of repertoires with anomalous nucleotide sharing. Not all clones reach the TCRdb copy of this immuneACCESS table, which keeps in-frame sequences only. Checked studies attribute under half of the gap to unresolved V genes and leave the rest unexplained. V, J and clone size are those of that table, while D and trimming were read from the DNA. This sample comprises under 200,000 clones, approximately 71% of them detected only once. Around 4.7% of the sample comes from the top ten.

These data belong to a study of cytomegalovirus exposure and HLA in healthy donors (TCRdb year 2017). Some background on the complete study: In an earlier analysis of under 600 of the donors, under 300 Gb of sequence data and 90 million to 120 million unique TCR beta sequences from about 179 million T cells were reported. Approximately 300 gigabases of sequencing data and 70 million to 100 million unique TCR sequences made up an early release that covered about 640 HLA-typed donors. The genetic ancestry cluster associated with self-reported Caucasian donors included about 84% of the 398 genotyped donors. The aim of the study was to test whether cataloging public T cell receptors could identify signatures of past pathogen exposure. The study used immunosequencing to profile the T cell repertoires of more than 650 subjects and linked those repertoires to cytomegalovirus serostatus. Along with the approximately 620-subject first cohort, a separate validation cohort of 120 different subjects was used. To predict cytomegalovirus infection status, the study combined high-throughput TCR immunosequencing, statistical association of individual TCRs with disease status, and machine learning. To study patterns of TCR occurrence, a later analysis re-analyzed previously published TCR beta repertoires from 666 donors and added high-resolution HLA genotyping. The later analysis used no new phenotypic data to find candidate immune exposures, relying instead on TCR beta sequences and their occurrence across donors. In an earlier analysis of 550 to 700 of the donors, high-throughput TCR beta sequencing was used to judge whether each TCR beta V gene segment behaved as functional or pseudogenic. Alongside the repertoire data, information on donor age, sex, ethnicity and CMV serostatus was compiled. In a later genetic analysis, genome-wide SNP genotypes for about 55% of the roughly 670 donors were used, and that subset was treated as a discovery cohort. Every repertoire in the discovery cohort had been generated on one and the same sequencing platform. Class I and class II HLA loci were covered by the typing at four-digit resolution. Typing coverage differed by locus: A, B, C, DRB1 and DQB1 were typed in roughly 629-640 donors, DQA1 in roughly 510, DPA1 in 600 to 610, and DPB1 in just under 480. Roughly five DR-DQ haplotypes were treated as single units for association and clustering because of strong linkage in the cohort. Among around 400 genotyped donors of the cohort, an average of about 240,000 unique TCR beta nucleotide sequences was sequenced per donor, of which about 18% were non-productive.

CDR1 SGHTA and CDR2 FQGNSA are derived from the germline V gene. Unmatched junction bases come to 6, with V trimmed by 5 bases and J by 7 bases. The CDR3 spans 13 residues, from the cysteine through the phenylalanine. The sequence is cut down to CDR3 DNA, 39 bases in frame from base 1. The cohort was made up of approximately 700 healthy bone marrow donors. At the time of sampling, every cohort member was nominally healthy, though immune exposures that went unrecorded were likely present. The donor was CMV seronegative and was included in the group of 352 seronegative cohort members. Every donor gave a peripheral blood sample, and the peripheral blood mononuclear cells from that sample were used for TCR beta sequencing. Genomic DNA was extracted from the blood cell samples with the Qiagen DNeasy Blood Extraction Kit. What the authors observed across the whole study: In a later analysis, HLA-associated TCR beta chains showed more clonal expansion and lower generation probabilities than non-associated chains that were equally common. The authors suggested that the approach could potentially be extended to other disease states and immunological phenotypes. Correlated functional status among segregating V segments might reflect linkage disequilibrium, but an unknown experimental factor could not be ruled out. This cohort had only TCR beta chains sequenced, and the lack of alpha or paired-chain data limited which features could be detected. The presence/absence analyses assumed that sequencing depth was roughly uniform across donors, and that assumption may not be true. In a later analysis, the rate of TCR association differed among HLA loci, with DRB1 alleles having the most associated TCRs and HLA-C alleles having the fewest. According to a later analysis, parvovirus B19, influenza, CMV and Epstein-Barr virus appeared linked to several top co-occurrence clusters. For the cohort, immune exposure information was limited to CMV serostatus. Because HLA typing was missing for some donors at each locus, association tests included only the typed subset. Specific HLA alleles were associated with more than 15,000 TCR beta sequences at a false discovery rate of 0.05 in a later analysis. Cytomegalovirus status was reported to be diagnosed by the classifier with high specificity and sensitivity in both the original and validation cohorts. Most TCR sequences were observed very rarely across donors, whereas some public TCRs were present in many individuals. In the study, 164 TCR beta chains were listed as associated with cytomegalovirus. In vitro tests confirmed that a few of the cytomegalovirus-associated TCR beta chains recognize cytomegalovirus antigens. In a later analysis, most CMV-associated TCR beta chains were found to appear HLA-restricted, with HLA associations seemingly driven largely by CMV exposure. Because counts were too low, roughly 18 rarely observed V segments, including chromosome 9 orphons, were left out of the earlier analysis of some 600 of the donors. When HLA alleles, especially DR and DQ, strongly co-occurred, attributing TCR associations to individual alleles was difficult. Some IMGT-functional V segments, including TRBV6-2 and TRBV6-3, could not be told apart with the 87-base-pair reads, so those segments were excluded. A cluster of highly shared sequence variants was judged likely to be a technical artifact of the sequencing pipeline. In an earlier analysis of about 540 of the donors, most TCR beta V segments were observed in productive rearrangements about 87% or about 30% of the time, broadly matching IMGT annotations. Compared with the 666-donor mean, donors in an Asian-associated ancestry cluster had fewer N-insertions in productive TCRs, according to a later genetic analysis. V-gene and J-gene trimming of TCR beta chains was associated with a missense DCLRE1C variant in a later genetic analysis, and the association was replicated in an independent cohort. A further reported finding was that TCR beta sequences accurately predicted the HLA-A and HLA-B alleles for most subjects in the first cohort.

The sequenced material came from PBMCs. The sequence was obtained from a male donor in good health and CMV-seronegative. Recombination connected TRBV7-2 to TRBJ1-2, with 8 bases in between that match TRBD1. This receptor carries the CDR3 CASSAQGAGGYTF. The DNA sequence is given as TGTGCCAGCAGCGCCCAGGGGGCAGGTGGCTACACCTTC.